These 9 T cell receptor beta chains were sequenced from one sample in a study of blood T cell repertoires in COVID-19. TCRdb keeps only in-frame clones here, not all; method: immunoSEQ multiplex PCR. The data show approximately 390,000 clones, about 89% seen once. Sequencing was performed on peripheral blood. These receptors came from a woman aged 55-69 years with COVID-19, enrolled during active disease.

This clone appeared once. The genes are TRBV5-6 and TRBJ1-6; possible D gene TRBD1, 6 bases. The CDR3 is 16 amino acids. The germline CDR1 and CDR2 sequences are SGHDT and YYEEEE. Trimming took 3 bases from V and 8 from J, leaving 18 bases between them. The CDR3 bases are TGTGCCAGCAGCTATCTTACAGGGAAGATAGATTCACCCCTCCACTTT. Its protein is CASSYLTGKIDSPLHF.

The J gene is TRBJ1-2, the V gene TRBV11-2; TRBD1 is a possible D gene (5 bases). V lost 1 base to trimming and J lost 7 bases, with 16 bases between them. Germline lookup yields CDR1 SGHAT and CDR2 FQNNGV. The CDR3 has 15 amino acids. CDR3: CASSLAVGQGSGYTF. CDR3 DNA sequence: TGTGCCAGCAGCTTAGCCGTGGGGCAGGGATCTGGCTACACCTTC.

This clone was seen a few times. The chain joins TRBV4-2 to TRBJ2-2, with a possible D match to TRBD1 (6 bases). Trimming pared 4 bases from V and 5 bases from J, leaving 17 bases between. The CDR3 contains 16 residues. Germline V gene data show CDR1 as LGHNA and CDR2 as YNFKEQ. In DNA, the CDR3 is TGTGCCAGCAGCCTCGGACTCTACAGGGATACCGGGGAGCTGTTTTTT. Encoded protein: CASSLGLYRDTGELFF.

This CDR3 is CASSIRQIAKNIQYF. CDR3 in DNA: TGTGCCAGCAGCATTCGACAGATAGCCAAAAACATTCAGTACTTC. This chain connects TRBV5-6 to TRBJ2-4; weak D call: TRBD1 (5 bases). V was cut by 4 bases and J by 0 bases, with 11 bases left in between. The CDR3 length is 15 residues. CDR1 and CDR2 (germline): SGHDT, YYEEEE.

The CDR3: CASSYTPWQGSIGTDTQYF. DNA of the CDR3: TGTGCCAGTAGTTATACCCCCTGGCAGGGGTCAATTGGCACAGATACGCAGTATTTT. The chain combines TRBV19 with TRBJ2-3; tentatively, D is TRBD1 (6 bases). CDR1 and CDR2 from the germline V gene are LNHDA and SQIVND (reference sequence). V dropped 5 bases and J dropped 1 base, with 25 bases sitting between them. The CDR3 runs to 19 residues.

This clone appeared a few times. The chain joins TRBV7-9 to TRBJ1-5, with 7 bases identical to TRBD1. Unmatched junction bases numbered 10, after V lost 11 bases and J lost 0 bases. The CDR3 has 15 amino acids. The germline CDR1 and CDR2 sequences are SEHNR and FQNEAQ (reference sequence). Written as DNA, the CDR3 is TGTGCCTCGGGGACAGCAGTTAATAGCAATCAGCCCCAGCATTTT. Translation: CASGTAVNSNQPQHF.

The J gene is TRBJ1-5, the V gene TRBV28, with 8 bases aligning to TRBD1. V shed 6 bases and J 5 bases; nucleotides not matched to a gene: 9. The CDR3 runs to 15 residues. Per the germline V gene, CDR1 is MDHEN and CDR2 is SYDVKM. The CDR3 region is CASRRAGQGHQPQHF. In nucleotides, the CDR3 is TGTGCCAGCAGAAGGGCCGGACAGGGCCATCAGCCCCAGCATTTT.

The CDR3 DNA reads as TGTGCCAGCAGCTCGGCGGGGGCTGACTACGAGCAGTACTTC. Translated: CASSSAGADYEQYF. The V and J genes are TRBV5-4 and TRBJ2-7; D perhaps matches TRBD2 (7 bases). V shed 3 bases and J shed 3 bases, with 13 bases lying between them. Germline V lookup: CDR1 SGHNT, CDR2 YYREEE (reference sequence). This CDR3 is 14 amino acids long.

This rearrangement joins TRBV6-6 to TRBJ2-7, with 7 bases aligning to TRBD1. Germline V CDR1 and CDR2: MNHNY, SVGAGI (reference sequence). The CDR3 is made up of 15 amino acids. The ends lost 0 bases at V and 3 bases at J; junction bases unmatched: 5. The CDR3 sequence is CASSYSGPGGYEQYF. In nucleotides, the CDR3 is TGTGCCAGCAGTTACTCGGGGCCAGGGGGCTACGAGCAGTACTTC.